A selection of T cell receptor beta chains follows, all from one sample in a study of PD-L1 blockade in urothelial cancer. TCRdb's copy holds only in-frame clones and misses some; the assay was immunoSEQ multiplex PCR. Here the sample spans approximately 50,000 clones, 85% to 90% being singletons. Material: PBMCs, obtained around atezolizumab (anti-PD-L1) treatment. All receptors derive from a man between 60 and 75 years old with urothelial cancer. Both conserved end residues are part of each CDR3. D genes are given only for firm matches. Some rows mark clone size as missing; the rest say once, few, many or name a class of expanded clone.

clone_size: -
d_call: -
v_call: TRBV5-1
j_call: TRBJ2-2
cdr3_nt: TGCGCCAGCAGCTTGTTCGGGGGGCAAGGCACCGGGGAGCTGTTTTTT
cdr3_aa: CASSLFGGQGTGELFF

clone_size: -
d_call: TRBD1
v_call: TRBV12-5
j_call: TRBJ1-2
cdr3_nt: TGTGCTAGTGGACTTGGGACAGGTCGGGTTGGCTACACCTTC
cdr3_aa: CASGLGTGRVGYTF

clone_size: -
d_call: -
v_call: TRBV29-1
j_call: TRBJ1-2
cdr3_nt: TGCAGCGTTGAGGCAGGGGCCTATGGCTACACCTTC
cdr3_aa: CSVEAGAYGYTF

clone_size: -
d_call: -
v_call: TRBV7-2
j_call: TRBJ1-2
cdr3_nt: TGTGCCAGCAGCTTTGGGCACGGTGGCTATGGCTACACCTTC
cdr3_aa: CASSFGHGGYGYTF

clone_size: -
d_call: TRBD1
v_call: TRBV6-5
j_call: TRBJ2-1
cdr3_nt: TGTGCCAGCAGTAGCGCCGGGACAGGGGGCGGTGAGCAGTTCTTC
cdr3_aa: CASSSAGTGGGEQFF

clone_size: -
d_call: -
v_call: TRBV30
j_call: TRBJ2-7
cdr3_nt: TGTGCCTGGAGCCCCCGGGTAGCCTACGAGCAGTACTTC
cdr3_aa: CAWSPRVAYEQYF

clone_size: -
d_call: -
v_call: TRBV29-1
j_call: TRBJ2-7
cdr3_nt: TGCAGCGCAGAGGGAAGGTTCTACGAGCAGTACTTC
cdr3_aa: CSAEGRFYEQYF

clone_size: -
d_call: TRBD1
v_call: TRBV9
j_call: TRBJ1-4
cdr3_nt: TGTGCCAGCAGCCCTGGGACAGCAACTAATGAAAAACTGTTTTTT
cdr3_aa: CASSPGTATNEKLFF

clone_size: -
d_call: TRBD1
v_call: TRBV19
j_call: TRBJ1-5
cdr3_nt: TGTGCCAGCAAAAAGACAGGGATTTTTGAAAATCAGCCCCAGCATTTT
cdr3_aa: CASKKTGIFENQPQHF

clone_size: -
d_call: -
v_call: TRBV9
j_call: TRBJ2-2
cdr3_nt: TGTGCCAGCAGCGTAGGGGTTTCCGGAGCCGGGGAGCTGTTTTTT
cdr3_aa: CASSVGVSGAGELFF

clone_size: once
d_call: TRBD2
v_call: TRBV5-1
j_call: TRBJ2-7
cdr3_nt: TGCGCCAGCAGCTTAGCGGGAACAATCTACGAGCAGTACTTC
cdr3_aa: CASSLAGTIYEQYF

clone_size: -
d_call: -
v_call: TRBV6-6
j_call: TRBJ2-4
cdr3_nt: TGTGCCAGTGACGCAGGGTTATTGAGGCAAAACATTCAGTACTTC
cdr3_aa: CASDAGLLRQNIQYF

clone_size: -
d_call: -
v_call: TRBV14
j_call: TRBJ1-4
cdr3_nt: TGTGCCAGCAGCCAAAACGTCGGGACTTTCGAAAAACTGTTTTTT
cdr3_aa: CASSQNVGTFEKLFF

clone_size: -
d_call: TRBD1
v_call: TRBV4-1
j_call: TRBJ2-5
cdr3_nt: TGCGCCAGCAGCGTCCGGGACAGGGTATACTTC
cdr3_aa: CASSVRDRVYF

clone_size: few
d_call: TRBD2
v_call: TRBV2
j_call: TRBJ2-1
cdr3_nt: TGTGCCAGCGGACTAGCGGGCCTCAATGAGCAGTTCTTC
cdr3_aa: CASGLAGLNEQFF

clone_size: -
d_call: TRBD1
v_call: TRBV7-2
j_call: TRBJ2-3
cdr3_nt: TGTGCCAGCGACCCGGGACAGACAAACACAGATACGCAGTATTTT
cdr3_aa: CASDPGQTNTDTQYF

clone_size: -
d_call: -
v_call: TRBV7-2
j_call: TRBJ1-2
cdr3_nt: TGTGCCAGCAGCCAAGACAGCGATGGCTACACCTTC
cdr3_aa: CASSQDSDGYTF

clone_size: once
d_call: -
v_call: TRBV5-1
j_call: TRBJ2-7
cdr3_nt: TGCGCCAGCAGCCGTAACAGGGCCGACGAGCAGTACTTC
cdr3_aa: CASSRNRADEQYF

clone_size: -
d_call: TRBD2
v_call: TRBV4-2
j_call: TRBJ2-7
cdr3_nt: TGTGCCAGCAGCCAAACCGGGACTAACTACGAGCAGTACTTC
cdr3_aa: CASSQTGTNYEQYF

clone_size: -
d_call: -
v_call: TRBV6-1
j_call: TRBJ1-1
cdr3_nt: TGTGCCAGCAGTGAACTGGCGGGGATGAACACTGAAGCTTTCTTT
cdr3_aa: CASSELAGMNTEAFF

clone_size: -
d_call: -
v_call: TRBV6-5
j_call: TRBJ2-1
cdr3_nt: TGTGCCAGCAGTTATCTTAGCGGACGGGATGAGCAGTTCTTC
cdr3_aa: CASSYLSGRDEQFF

clone_size: -
d_call: -
v_call: TRBV6-4
j_call: TRBJ1-4
cdr3_nt: TGTGCCAGCAGGAGTCCCAACAAAGGGGAACTGTTTTTT
cdr3_aa: CASRSPNKGELFF

clone_size: -
d_call: -
v_call: TRBV15
j_call: TRBJ2-1
cdr3_nt: TGTGCCACCAGCACCGGCGGGGAGCAGTTCTTC
cdr3_aa: CATSTGGEQFF

clone_size: -
d_call: -
v_call: TRBV25-1
j_call: TRBJ2-7
cdr3_nt: TGTGCCAGCAGTGAAACAGGTCAAGCCTACGAGCAGTACTTC
cdr3_aa: CASSETGQAYEQYF

clone_size: -
d_call: TRBD1
v_call: TRBV2
j_call: TRBJ2-5
cdr3_nt: TGTGCCAGCAGTGGGGACAGAAATCAAGAGACCCAGTACTTC
cdr3_aa: CASSGDRNQETQYF

clone_size: -
d_call: TRBD2
v_call: TRBV9
j_call: TRBJ2-1
cdr3_nt: TGTGCCAGCAGCGTAGGACTAGCGGGAGGGCCCACCTACAATGAGCAGTTCTTC
cdr3_aa: CASSVGLAGGPTYNEQFF

clone_size: -
d_call: -
v_call: TRBV5-4
j_call: TRBJ1-1
cdr3_nt: TGTGCCAGCAGCTTGGGCGGGAACACTGAAGCTTTCTTT
cdr3_aa: CASSLGGNTEAFF

clone_size: -
d_call: TRBD1
v_call: TRBV12-5
j_call: TRBJ1-5
cdr3_nt: TGTGCTAGTGGTTTGGTTACGACAGGGGATCAGCCCCAGCATTTT
cdr3_aa: CASGLVTTGDQPQHF

clone_size: -
d_call: TRBD1
v_call: TRBV28
j_call: TRBJ1-2
cdr3_nt: TGTGCCAGCAGTGCCCGGGACAGGGGTGACTATGGCTACACCTTC
cdr3_aa: CASSARDRGDYGYTF

clone_size: -
d_call: -
v_call: TRBV7-9
j_call: TRBJ1-2
cdr3_nt: TGTGCCAGCAGCTCATACACAGGGCGGCGTGGCTACACCTTC
cdr3_aa: CASSSYTGRRGYTF

clone_size: -
d_call: -
v_call: TRBV6-5
j_call: TRBJ1-2
cdr3_nt: TGTGCCAGCACCACCTGGGTCCTCGGGGAATATGGCTACACCTTC
cdr3_aa: CASTTWVLGEYGYTF

clone_size: -
d_call: TRBD2
v_call: TRBV2
j_call: TRBJ2-2
cdr3_nt: TGTGCCAGCAGTGCGGCTAGCGGGGGCCGGAACACCGGGGAGCTGTTTTTT
cdr3_aa: CASSAASGGRNTGELFF

clone_size: -
d_call: -
v_call: TRBV6-6
j_call: TRBJ2-3
cdr3_nt: TGTGCCAGCAGTTACTGGGGGCCCGGCGATACGCAGTATTTT
cdr3_aa: CASSYWGPGDTQYF

clone_size: -
d_call: -
v_call: TRBV11-3
j_call: TRBJ2-1
cdr3_nt: TGTGCCAGCAGTCTCAGCTCCTACAATGAGCAGTTCTTC
cdr3_aa: CASSLSSYNEQFF

clone_size: -
d_call: TRBD2
v_call: TRBV29-1
j_call: TRBJ2-7
cdr3_nt: TGCAGCGCCGCGGGAGTAGCGGGGGAGCTCTACGAGCAGTACTTC
cdr3_aa: CSAAGVAGELYEQYF

clone_size: -
d_call: TRBD2
v_call: TRBV7-9
j_call: TRBJ2-3
cdr3_nt: TGTGCCAGCAGCTTACTAGCGGGTCGATCAGATACGCAGTATTTT
cdr3_aa: CASSLLAGRSDTQYF